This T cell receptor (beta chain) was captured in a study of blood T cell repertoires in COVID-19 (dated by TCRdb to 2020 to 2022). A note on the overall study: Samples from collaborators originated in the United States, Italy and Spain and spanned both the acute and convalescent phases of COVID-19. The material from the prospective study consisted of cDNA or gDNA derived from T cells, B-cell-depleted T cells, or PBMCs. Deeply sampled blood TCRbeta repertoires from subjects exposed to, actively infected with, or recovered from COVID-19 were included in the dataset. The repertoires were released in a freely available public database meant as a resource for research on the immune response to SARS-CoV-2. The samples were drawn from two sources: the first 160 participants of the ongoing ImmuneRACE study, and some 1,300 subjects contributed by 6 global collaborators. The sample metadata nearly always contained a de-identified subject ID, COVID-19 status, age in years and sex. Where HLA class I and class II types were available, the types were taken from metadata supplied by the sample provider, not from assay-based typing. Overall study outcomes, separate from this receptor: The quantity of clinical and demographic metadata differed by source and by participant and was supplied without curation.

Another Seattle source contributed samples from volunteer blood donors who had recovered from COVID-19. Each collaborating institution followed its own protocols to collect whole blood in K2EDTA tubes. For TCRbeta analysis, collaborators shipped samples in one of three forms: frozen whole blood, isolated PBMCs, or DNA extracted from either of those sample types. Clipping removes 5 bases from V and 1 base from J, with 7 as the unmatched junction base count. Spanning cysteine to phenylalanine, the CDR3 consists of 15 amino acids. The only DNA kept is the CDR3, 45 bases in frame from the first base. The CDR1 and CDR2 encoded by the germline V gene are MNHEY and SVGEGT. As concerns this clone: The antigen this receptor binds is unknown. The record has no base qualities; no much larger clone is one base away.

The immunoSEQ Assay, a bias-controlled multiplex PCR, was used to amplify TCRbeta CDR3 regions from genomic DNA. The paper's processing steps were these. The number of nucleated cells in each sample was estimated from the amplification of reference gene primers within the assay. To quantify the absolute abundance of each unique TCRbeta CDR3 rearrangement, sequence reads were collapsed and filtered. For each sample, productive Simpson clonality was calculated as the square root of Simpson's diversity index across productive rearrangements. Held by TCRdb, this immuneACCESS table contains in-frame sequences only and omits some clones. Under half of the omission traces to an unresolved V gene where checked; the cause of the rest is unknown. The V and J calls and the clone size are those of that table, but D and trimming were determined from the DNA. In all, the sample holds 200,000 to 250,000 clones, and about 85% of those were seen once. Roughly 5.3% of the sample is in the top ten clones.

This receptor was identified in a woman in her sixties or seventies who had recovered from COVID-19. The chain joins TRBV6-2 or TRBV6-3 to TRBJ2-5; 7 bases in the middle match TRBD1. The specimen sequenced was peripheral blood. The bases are TGTGCCAGCAGTAATCCCACAGGGGCCCAAGAGACCCAGTACTTC. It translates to CASSNPTGAQETQYF.